The sequence of this TCR beta chain was determined in a study of OX40 agonist ivuxolimab in advanced cancers. Whole-study results and caveats: The mean number of expanded clones was higher in CD8+ T cells than in CD4+.

Profiled with immunoSEQ multiplex PCR; TCRdb holds only in-frame clones, not every one. The sample lists roughly 64,000 clones, roughly 80% seen once, with roughly 4.9% in the top ten. CDR3 size: 13 residues. After removal of 6 bases from V and 3 bases from J, the junction contained 5 bases not matched to a gene. CDR1 PRHDT and CDR2 FYEKMQ come from the germline V gene (reference sequence). Patients with a history of autoimmune disease or on systemic immunosuppression were excluded. On this clone: Its antigen is as yet unknown.

The source is an adult with an advanced solid tumor such as melanoma, head and neck, liver or kidney cancer. The V and J genes are TRBV13 and TRBJ2-7, with 7 bases aligning to TRBD1. Here the sequenced sample was CD4+ or CD8+ T cells sorted from blood, taken in a trial of the OX40 agonist ivuxolimab. The CDR3 loop is CASRYRDSYEQYF. CDR3 DNA: TGTGCCAGCAGGTACCGGGACAGCTACGAGCAGTACTTC. Variable domain in full (rest from reference TRBV13 and TRBJ2-7): AAGVIQSPRHLIKEKRETATLKCYPIPRHDTVYWYQQGPGQDPQFLISFYEKMQSDKGSIPDRFSAQQFSDYHSELNMSSLELGDSALYFCASRYRDSYEQYFGPGTRLTVT.